Below, 23 T cell receptor beta chains from the same sample are listed, as sequenced in a study of regulatory T cells in long-lasting Graves disease. Assembly of TCR beta libraries relied on iRepertoire HTBI primers together with Arm-PCR of CDR3 regions. Using its own MiXCR run on the multiplex PCR reads, TCRdb lists one record per CDR3 protein. The sample contains about 450,000 distinct CDR3 sequences, 16% of which appear only once. This sample's time point: newly diagnosed GD, antithyroid drugs for less than 3 months. Extracted PBMC RNA gave rise to the TCR library. This same sample was also taken into another study, of T cells in Graves' hyperthyroidism and ophthalmopathy.

Sample: peripheral blood mononuclear cells (PBMCs), taken at new diagnosis, from a patient treated with antithyroid drugs. These receptors were obtained from a woman aged 25 to 39 with Graves disease.

As concerns this clonotype: A much more abundant neighbour one base away suggests this may be a read error. CDR3 bases: TGCAGTGCTAGAGTCCTAGCGGGAGGAGGCTTTTACAATGAGCAGTACTTC. Amino acids: CSARVLAGGGFYNEQYF. This chain links TRBV20-1 with TRBJ2-1, with 11 bases aligning to TRBD2. TRBJ2-7 matches the DNA end more closely, so the J call is doubtful. The V gene's germline CDR1 is DFQATT and CDR2 SNEGSKA (reference sequence). The CDR3 totals 17 residues.

This chain links TRBV20-1 with TRBJ2-7; D may be TRBD1 (6 bases). In germline, CDR1 is DFQATT, CDR2 SNEGSKA (reference sequence). The CDR3 totals 14 residues. Trimming left V 2 bases short and J 1 base short, with 12 bases between. DNA of the CDR3: TGCAGTGCTAGACCCCGGGACAAATCCTACGAGCAGTACTTC. It translates to CSARPRDKSYEQYF.

The chain employs TRBV15 and TRBJ1-5; D remains ambiguous. The length of the CDR3 is 13 residues. Per the germline V gene, CDR1 is LNHNV and CDR2 is YYDKDF (reference sequence). The V end lost 4 bases, the J end lost 3 bases, and 7 bases lay between the germline ends. For the CDR3, the DNA is TGTGCCACCAGCATTGGGCCCAATCAGCCCCAGCATTTT. It encodes CATSIGPNQPQHF.

This clonotype has just a few counts. The junction shows a germline mismatch at one end, possibly a read error. The V gene is TRBV6-1, the J gene TRBJ2-3, with D perhaps matching TRBD2 (6 bases). This CDR3 is built from 14 residues. Looked up from germline, CDR1 is MNHNS and CDR2 is SASEGT. The chain's CDR3 is CASREAGHTDTQYF. CDR3 nucleotides: TGTGCCAGCAGGGAAGCGGGCCACACAGATACGCAGTATTTT.

This clonotype was detected only a few times. V gene TRBV5-4 combines with J gene TRBJ2-2, with TRBD1 matching 9 bases. This CDR3 region has 16 residues. Germline-derived CDR1 and CDR2 are SGHNT and YYREEE (reference sequence). Losses at the gene ends were 4 bases for V and 6 bases for J; bases not matched to a gene: 10. As DNA, the CDR3 is TGTGCCAGCAGCCCGCCGGGACAGGGTTTAGCCGGGGAGCTGTTTTTT. This encodes CASSPPGQGLAGELFF.

This clonotype was picked up a small number of times. The V and J genes are TRBV7-9 and TRBJ1-3; unclear D gene. In germline, CDR1 is SEHNR, CDR2 FQNEAQ (reference sequence). The CDR3 runs to 11 residues. Trimming stripped 6 bases from V and 6 bases from J, with 6 bases between. CDR3 protein: CASSWENTIYF. As DNA, the CDR3 is TGTGCCAGCAGTTGGGAAAACACCATATATTTT.

The chain joins TRBV13 to TRBJ2-5, with 10 nucleotides matching TRBD1. The CDR3 consists of 16 residues. V gave up 1 base and J gave up 4 bases; unmatched junction bases: 6. Germline V gene data show CDR1 as PRHDT and CDR2 as FYEKMQ (reference sequence). Written as DNA, the CDR3 is TGTGCCAGCAGCTTAGAAGGGACAGGGGAGGGAGAGACCCAGTACTTC. This translates into CASSLEGTGEGETQYF.

This clonotype occurred many times. The rearrangement joins TRBV28 to TRBJ2-1; D call uncertain. CDR3 length equals 16 residues. The germline CDR1 and CDR2 sequences are MDHEN and SYDVKM. V was shortened by 10 bases and J by 8 bases, with 27 bases between the two germline ends. In nucleotides, the CDR3 is TGTGCCACCCTCCCCACCTCGGGTAGCTTGGGCGATGAGCAGTTCTTC. Translated: CATLPTSGSLGDEQFF.

Comments on this clonotype: A much more abundant neighbour one base away suggests this may be a read error. This rearrangement joins TRBV27 to TRBJ2-5; 7 nucleotides match TRBD2. Germline CDR1 MNHEY, CDR2 SMNVEV (reference sequence). After removal of 9 bases from V and 0 bases from J, the junction contained 10 bases not matched to a gene. The CDR3 runs to 15 residues. CDR3 protein: CASQGTNGYQETQYF. CDR3 bases: TGTGCCAGTCAAGGGACTAACGGGTACCAAGAGACCCAGTACTTC.

The V call is TRBV25-1, the J call TRBJ1-4; D ambiguous. CDR1 and CDR2 (germline): MGHDK, SYGVNS. Trimming cost V 3 bases and J 1 base, with 12 bases left between them. The CDR3 covers 16 residues. This chain's CDR3 is CASSDPTVQTNEKLFF. The CDR3 DNA sequence: TGTGCCAGCAGTGACCCCACAGTGCAAACTAATGAAAAACTGTTTTTT.

This clonotype occurred many times. This chain links TRBV2 with TRBJ1-5; the D is unclear. V lost 4 bases and J lost 9, with 16 bases in between. In germline, CDR1 is SNHLY, CDR2 FYNNEI. The CDR3 is 14 residues long. Here the CDR3 reads CASSGTEWRRPQHF. The CDR3 DNA follows: TGTGCCAGCAGTGGGACCGAATGGAGGCGGCCCCAGCATTTT.

In this sample, this clonotype turned up many times. The rearrangement uses TRBV24-1 and TRBJ2-7; either TRBD1 or TRBD2 may supply D (6 bases each). The CDR3 extends over 15 amino acids. Germline V lookup: CDR1 KGHDR, CDR2 SFDVKD. Trimming removed 4 bases from V and 7 bases from J, with 19 bases in between. CDR3 sequence (DNA): TGTGCCACCAGTGACGTCGGGGGCACGCCGGAGGAGCAGTACTTC. Protein product: CATSDVGGTPEEQYF.

The sample holds a few counts of this clonotype. V and J are TRBV5-4 and TRBJ2-5; a possible D gene is TRBD2 (7 bases). CDR3 length: 17 residues. The germline V gene has CDR1 SGHNT and CDR2 YYREEE (reference sequence). The V end lost 6 bases, the J end lost 3 bases, and 24 bases lay between the germline ends. CDR3 in DNA: TGTGCCAGCACCCGAGGGGGACTAACGAGAGGGGAAGAGACCCAGTACTTC. Protein sequence: CASTRGGLTRGEETQYF. Full variable domain (rest looked up from reference TRBV5-4 and TRBJ2-5): ETGVTQSPTHLIKTRGQQVTLRCSSQSGHNTVSWYQQALGQGPQFIFQYYREEENGRGNFPPRFSGLQFPNYSSELNVNALELDDSALYLCASTRGGLTRGEETQYFGPGTRLLVL.

This clonotype was recorded once. The chain combines TRBV20-1 with TRBJ1-2; 10 bases agree with TRBD1. The CDR3 totals 14 residues. Germline values: CDR1 DFQATT, CDR2 SNEGSKA (reference sequence). Trimming cost V 5 bases and J 6 bases; bases outside gene matches: 9. The CDR3: CSAWGQGSVHGYTF. The CDR3 region has the DNA TGCAGTGCTTGGGGACAGGGGTCTGTACATGGCTACACCTTC.

The table lists this clonotype with many counts. V is TRBV6-2 or TRBV6-3 and J is TRBJ2-1, with a possible D match to TRBD2 (6 bases). V lost 7 bases and J 12 bases, leaving 13 bases between the germline ends. This CDR3 comprises 11 residues. The germline CDR1 and CDR2 sequences are MNHEY and SVGEGT. The CDR3 nucleotides are TGTGCCAGCACGAGTTTCGGGGGGCAGTTCTTC. This sequence encodes CASTSFGGQFF.

The sample holds many counts of this clonotype. The chain links TRBV13 to TRBJ2-3; D gene uncertain. Germline V gene data show CDR1 as PRHDT and CDR2 as FYEKMQ (reference sequence). Trimming left V 2 bases short and J 3 bases short, with 12 bases between. The CDR3 contains 15 residues. The CDR3 region has the DNA TGTGCCAGCAGCTTACAACCGCAGGAGACAGATACGCAGTATTTT. Translation: CASSLQPQETDTQYF.

CDR3 nucleotide sequence: TGCAGCGTTGAGGGTTTCGAAGGCGGGGAGCTGTTTTTT. It is translated as CSVEGFEGGELFF. The chain uses TRBV29-1 and TRBJ2-2; D not resolved. CDR1 SQVTM and CDR2 ANQGSEA come from the germline V gene. V was pared by 3 bases and J by 7 bases, with 12 bases between. This CDR3 is built from 13 residues.

This clonotype was recorded many times. The rearrangement links TRBV7-9 to TRBJ2-7; D gene uncertain. The CDR3 spans 13 residues. Germline CDR1 SEHNR, CDR2 FQNEAQ (reference sequence). V lost 7 bases and J 5 bases, leaving 15 bases between the germline ends. The CDR3 loop is CASNLVPANEQYF. The CDR3 region has the DNA TGTGCCAGCAACCTCGTGCCGGCCAACGAGCAGTACTTC.

In this sample, this clonotype turned up a few times. The chain has TRBV4-1 and TRBJ1-6; D is possibly TRBD1 (5 bases). The CDR3 is 16 amino acids. Germline V gene sequence: CDR1 MGHRA, CDR2 YSYEKL. V lost 4 bases, J lost 10 bases, and 20 bases lay in between. CDR3 region: CASSPAPGPTDSPLHF. The CDR3 nucleotides are TGCGCCAGCAGCCCAGCCCCAGGGCCCACCGACTCACCCCTCCACTTT.

This clonotype appeared many times. The CDR3 DNA reads TGTGCCTCACTGGCAGGACCATACTATGGCTACACCTTC. Amino acids: CASLAGPYYGYTF. The chain uses TRBV28 and TRBJ1-2; D unresolved. The CDR3 has 13 amino acids. The germline gives CDR1 MDHEN, CDR2 SYDVKM. The ends were cut back, 11 bases at V and 3 bases at J, with 16 bases in the middle.

This clonotype came up many times. J is TRBJ2-4 and V is TRBV6-5, with 11 bases identical to TRBD2. Germline values: CDR1 MNHEY, CDR2 SVGAGI. The V segment lost 2 bases and the J segment 5 bases; nucleotides outside the gene matches: 20. The CDR3 runs 21 residues. In DNA form, the CDR3 reads TGTGCCAGCAGTTACCTCCGCCTCGGGACTAGCGGCCGGAGAGGGGAAAACATTCAGTACTTC. It translates to CASSYLRLGTSGRRGENIQYF.

This clonotype was observed a handful of times. Likely a read error: the CDR3 ends without its conserved phenylalanine or tryptophan. The V call is TRBV9, the J call TRBJ1-1, with TRBD1 as a possible D gene (6 bases). Germline V gives CDR1 SGDLS, CDR2 YYNGEE. The ends were cut back, 0 bases at V and 11 bases at J, with 17 bases in the middle. The length of the CDR3 is 14 residues. The CDR3 loop reads CASSVDVTGMGAFL. The CDR3 region has the DNA TGTGCCAGCAGCGTAGACGTCACAGGGATGGGCGCTTTCCTT.

The chain employs TRBV10-3 and TRBJ2-1, with D unclear. Trimming pared 8 bases from V and 6 bases from J, leaving 14 bases between. The CDR3 consists of 13 residues. Germline V lookup: CDR1 ENHRY, CDR2 SYGVKD. The CDR3 DNA reads TGTGCCATCGGTCCTCGGGTGGGCAATGAGCAGTTCTTC. Protein product: CAIGPRVGNEQFF.